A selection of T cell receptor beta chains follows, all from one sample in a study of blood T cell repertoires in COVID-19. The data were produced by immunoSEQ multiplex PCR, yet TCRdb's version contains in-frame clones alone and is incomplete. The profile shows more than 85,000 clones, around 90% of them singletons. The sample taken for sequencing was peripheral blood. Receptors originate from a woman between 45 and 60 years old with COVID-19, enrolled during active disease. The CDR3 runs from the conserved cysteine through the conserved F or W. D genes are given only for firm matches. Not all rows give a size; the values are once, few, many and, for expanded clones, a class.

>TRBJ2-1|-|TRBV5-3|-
CARRRGYNEQFF
TGTGCCAGACGACGGGGCTACAATGAGCAGTTCTTC
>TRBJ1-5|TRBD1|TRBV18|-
CASSPLQGGQGAGQPQHF
TGTGCCAGCTCACCCCTCCAGGGGGGACAGGGGGCTGGACAGCCCCAGCATTTT
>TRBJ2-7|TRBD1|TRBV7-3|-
CASSLVPGQGNYEQYF
TGTGCCAGCAGCTTAGTTCCGGGACAGGGCAACTACGAGCAGTACTTC
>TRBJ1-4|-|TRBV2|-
CASQLAGTNEKLFF
TGTGCCAGTCAGTTGGCAGGGACTAATGAAAAACTGTTTTTT
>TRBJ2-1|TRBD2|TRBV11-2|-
CASSSLAGVGSYNEQFF
TGTGCCAGCAGCTCACTAGCGGGGGTTGGCTCCTACAATGAGCAGTTCTTC
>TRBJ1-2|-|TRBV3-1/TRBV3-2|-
CASSQVRGGFGYTF
TGTGCCAGCAGCCAAGTTCGTGGAGGGTTTGGCTACACCTTC
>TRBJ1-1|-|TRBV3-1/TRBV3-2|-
CASSNTGMNTEAFF
TGTGCCAGCAGCAATACAGGGATGAACACTGAAGCTTTCTTT
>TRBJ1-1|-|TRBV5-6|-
CASSFGPGVAFF
TGTGCCAGCAGCTTTGGGCCGGGGGTGGCTTTCTTT
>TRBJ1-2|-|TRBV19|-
CASSYKVLQGGGYTF
TGTGCCAGTAGTTATAAGGTTCTCCAGGGCGGTGGCTACACCTTC
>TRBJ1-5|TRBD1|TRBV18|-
CASSRGQVYQPQHF
TGTGCCAGCTCCCGCGGACAGGTCTATCAGCCCCAGCATTTT
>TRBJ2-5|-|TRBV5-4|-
CASSILQETQYF
TGTGCCAGCAGCATCCTCCAAGAGACCCAGTACTTC
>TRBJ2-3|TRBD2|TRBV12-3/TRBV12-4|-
CASSFGLADTQYF
TGTGCCAGCAGTTTTGGACTAGCGGATACGCAGTATTTT
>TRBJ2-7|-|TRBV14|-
CASSQDERVEGRFGQYF
TGTGCCAGCAGCCAAGACGAGCGAGTAGAGGGGAGGTTTGGGCAGTACTTC
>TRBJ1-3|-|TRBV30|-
CACHPAEASGNTIYF
TGTGCCTGCCACCCGGCCGAGGCCTCTGGAAACACCATATATTTT
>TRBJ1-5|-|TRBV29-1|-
CSVGAGNQPQHF
TGCAGCGTTGGTGCGGGCAATCAGCCCCAGCATTTT
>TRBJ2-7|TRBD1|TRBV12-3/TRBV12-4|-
CASSDRGEQYF
TGTGCCAGCAGTGACAGGGGCGAGCAGTACTTC
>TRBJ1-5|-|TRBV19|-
CASSIAAQGGQPQHF
TGTGCCAGTAGTATTGCCGCGCAGGGTGGGCAGCCCCAGCATTTT
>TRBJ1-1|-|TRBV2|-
CASSEGQGIGEAFF
TGTGCCAGCAGTGAGGGGCAGGGGATCGGTGAAGCTTTCTTT
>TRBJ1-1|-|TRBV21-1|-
CASRPNRDRFF
TGTGCCAGCAGACCTAACAGGGACCGTTTCTTT
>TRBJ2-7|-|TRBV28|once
CASSPGGAGSSYEQYF
TGTGCCAGCAGTCCAGGAGGCGCCGGGAGCTCCTACGAGCAGTACTTC
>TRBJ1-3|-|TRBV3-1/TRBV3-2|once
CASSQTVRNTIYF
TGTGCCAGCAGCCAGACAGTCCGAAACACCATATATTTT
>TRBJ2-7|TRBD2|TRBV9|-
CASSRGVNPTQQYF
TGTGCCAGCAGTCGGGGGGTGAACCCTACCCAGCAGTACTTC
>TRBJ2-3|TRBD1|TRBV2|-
CASRWGTGGVNTQYF
TGTGCCAGCAGGTGGGGGACAGGGGGCGTGAATACGCAGTATTTT
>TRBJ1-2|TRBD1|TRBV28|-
CASSALFSGTGEAGYTF
TGTGCCAGCAGCGCTCTATTTTCCGGGACAGGGGAAGCGGGCTACACCTTC
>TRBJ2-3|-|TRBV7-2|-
CASSLVLYQGGPDTQYF
TGTGCCAGCAGCTTAGTGCTCTATCAGGGGGGCCCAGATACGCAGTATTTT
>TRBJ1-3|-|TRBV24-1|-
CATSDLRSSGNTIYF
TGTGCCACCAGTGATTTGCGGAGCTCTGGAAACACCATATATTTT
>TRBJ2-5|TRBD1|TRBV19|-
CASSPGQGEETQYF
TGTGCCAGTAGCCCGGGACAGGGAGAGGAGACCCAGTACTTC
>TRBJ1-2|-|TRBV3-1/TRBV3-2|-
CASSRGEDNYGYTF
TGTGCCAGCAGCCGAGGCGAGGATAACTATGGCTACACCTTC
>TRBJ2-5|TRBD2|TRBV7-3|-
CASSLTRGGSEETQYF
TGTGCCAGCAGCTTAACTCGGGGGGGCTCCGAAGAGACCCAGTACTTC
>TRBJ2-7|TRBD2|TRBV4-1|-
CASSQRFGLAGDSYEQYF
TGCGCCAGCAGCCAACGGTTTGGACTAGCGGGGGACTCCTACGAGCAGTACTTC
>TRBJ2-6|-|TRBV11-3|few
CASSDHSLGANVLTF
TGTGCCAGCAGCGATCACAGTCTTGGGGCCAACGTCCTGACTTTC
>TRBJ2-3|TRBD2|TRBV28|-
CASSFGGRAYTDTQYF
TGTGCCAGCAGTTTCGGGGGGAGGGCCTACACAGATACGCAGTATTTT
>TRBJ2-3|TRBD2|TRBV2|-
CASKDLAGGQDTQYF
TGTGCCAGCAAAGACCTAGCGGGGGGGCAAGATACGCAGTATTTT
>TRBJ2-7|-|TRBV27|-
CASSGQSYEQYF
TGTGCCAGCAGTGGCCAGTCCTACGAGCAGTACTTC
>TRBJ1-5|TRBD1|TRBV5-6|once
CASSSLDRGNQPQHF
TGTGCCAGCAGCTCCCTCGACAGGGGAAATCAGCCCCAGCATTTT
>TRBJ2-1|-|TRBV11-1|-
CASSPEGEYNEQFF
TGTGCCAGCAGCCCCGAGGGGGAATACAATGAGCAGTTCTTC
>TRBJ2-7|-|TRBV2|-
CASMPQLMGEQYF
TGTGCCAGCATGCCACAGTTGATGGGCGAGCAGTACTTC
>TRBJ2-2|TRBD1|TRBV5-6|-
CASSFGQGHTGELFF
TGTGCCAGCAGCTTTGGACAGGGGCACACCGGGGAGCTGTTTTTT
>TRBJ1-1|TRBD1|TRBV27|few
CASSHKGASSAEAFF
TGTGCCAGCTCTCACAAGGGGGCGTCTTCAGCTGAAGCTTTCTTT
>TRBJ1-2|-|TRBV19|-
CASAQTNSLFNYGYTF
TGTGCCAGCGCCCAAACGAACAGTTTATTTAACTATGGCTACACCTTC
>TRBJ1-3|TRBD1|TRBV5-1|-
CASSLGQGAQSGNTIYF
TGCGCCAGCAGTTTGGGGCAGGGGGCCCAGTCTGGAAACACCATATATTTT
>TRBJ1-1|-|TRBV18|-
CASSPSENTEAFF
TGTGCCAGCTCCCCGAGCGAGAACACTGAAGCTTTCTTT
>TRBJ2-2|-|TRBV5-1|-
CASSLGGANTGELFF
TGCGCCAGCAGCTTGGGGGGAGCCAACACCGGGGAGCTGTTTTTT
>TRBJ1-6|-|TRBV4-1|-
CASSQDLAGPSPLHF
TGCGCCAGCAGCCAAGATCTCGCAGGGCCTTCACCCCTCCACTTT
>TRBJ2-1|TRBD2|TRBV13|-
CASSSLAGGDNEQFF
TGTGCCAGCAGCTCACTAGCGGGGGGGGACAATGAGCAGTTCTTC
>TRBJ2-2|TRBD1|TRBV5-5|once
CASSVTGAANTGELFF
TGTGCCAGCAGCGTTACAGGGGCCGCGAACACCGGGGAGCTGTTTTTT